This T cell receptor (beta chain) derives from a study of blood T cell repertoires in COVID-19. Whole-study context: T cells, B-cell-depleted T cells, or PBMCs supplied cDNA or gDNA.

Methods used by the authors: From reference gene primer amplification, estimates of nucleated cell counts were derived. Generated by immunoSEQ multiplex PCR, the TCRdb table keeps only in-frame clones and is missing some. V and J calls and clone size are those listed in that table; D and trimming were worked out from the DNA. The sample holds fewer than 300,000 clones, around 90% seen once. Participants reported their clinical history, and cohort assignment relied on those reports. What the recovered Cohort 3 donors had was two negative PCRs, clearance, or symptom resolution. This CDR3 comprises 15 residues. CDR1 and CDR2 from the germline V gene are MGHRA and YSYEKL. After removal of 4 bases from V and 1 base from J, the junction contained 5 bases not matched to a gene.

This chain uses TRBV4-1 with TRBJ1-2; 8 bases are a match to TRBD1. Sequenced input: PBMCs or T cells enriched from blood (not recorded which). The source of this sequence is a woman aged 25 to 45 who had recovered from COVID-19. CDR3 sequence reads: CASSPLGQGNYGYTF. CDR3 bases: TGCGCCAGCAGCCCCCTCGGACAGGGTAACTATGGCTACACCTTC.